This T cell receptor (beta chain) was sequenced for a study of T cell responses to AZD1222 COVID-19 vaccine. General observations from the study: The donor cohort was predominantly white British with a female majority, and clonal diversity may have been underestimated. When two AZD1222 doses had been given, Spike-specific TCR breadth and depth rose. Regions 160-218 and 743-854 held dominance among vaccine-associated CD4 TCRs, which spanned spike.

Assay: immunoSEQ multiplex PCR; the TCRdb copy retains only in-frame clones and omits some. The repertoire holds around 130,000 clones, 70% to 90% seen once, with almost 9.5% in the top ten. Note on this clone: Its target is unknown.

Trimming took off 5 bases at V and 3 bases at J, with 16 bases between the two ends. CDR3 length: 15 amino acids. Per the germline V gene, CDR1 is MDHEN and CDR2 is SYDVKM. The material was peripheral blood, obtained on day 0 of AZD1222 vaccination. The chain recombines TRBV28 with TRBJ1-2; TRBD1 might be the D (5 bases). The clonotype was recovered from an adult in good health. The CDR3 bases are TGTGCCAGCAGTGTAGGAAGCAGGGTGGACTATGGCTACACCTTC. It encodes CASSVGSRVDYGYTF.